This T cell receptor beta chain is from a study of blood T cell repertoires in COVID-19 (dated by TCRdb to about 2020). For the wider study: Samples covering the acute and convalescent phases of COVID-19 were provided by collaborators in the United States, Italy and Spain. The material from the prospective study consisted of cDNA or gDNA derived from T cells, B-cell-depleted T cells, or PBMCs. Subjects who had been exposed to COVID-19, were actively infected with it, or had recovered from it provided the deeply sampled blood TCRbeta repertoires that made up the dataset. The repertoires were released in a freely available public database intended as a resource for research on the immune response to SARS-CoV-2. Samples were obtained from the ongoing ImmuneRACE study (first 160 participants) and from over 1,000 subjects provided by 6 global collaborators. Sample metadata almost always included a de-identified subject ID, COVID-19 status, age in years and sex. Where available, HLA class I and class II types were taken from metadata supplied by the sample provider and were not determined by assay-based typing. What the research found in general, with its limitations: The quantity of clinical and demographic metadata differed by source and by participant and was supplied without curation.

TCRbeta CDR3 regions were amplified from genomic DNA using the immunoSEQ Assay, a bias-controlled multiplex PCR. Under the source paper's analysis protocol: Within the assay, amplification of reference gene primers was used to estimate how many nucleated cells each sample contained. To quantify the absolute abundance of each unique TCRbeta CDR3 rearrangement, sequence reads were collapsed and filtered. For each sample, productive Simpson clonality was calculated as the square root of Simpson's diversity index over productive rearrangements. In its TCRdb copy, this immuneACCESS table keeps in-frame sequences only and misses some clones. Where compared with another copy, unresolved V genes explain less than half of these, and the others have no known cause. That table supplies the V and J calls and clone size; D and trimming were determined from the DNA. In all, the sample holds 180,000 or so clones, and roughly 86% of those were seen once. The ten top clones hold 2.5% to 4% of the sample.

Note on this clone: Its antigen specificity is not known. The input lacks base qualities; no much larger clone sits a single base away.

Spanning cysteine to phenylalanine, the CDR3 consists of 12 amino acids. The kept DNA is CDR3 alone, 36 bases in frame from the first base. The V end loses 4 bases and the J end loses 2 bases, and a stretch of 5 bases separates them. Based on the germline V gene, the CDR1 and CDR2 sequences are MNHEY and SVGEGT. Whole blood was collected in K2EDTA tubes by collaborating institutions according to the institutions' own protocols. For TCRbeta analysis, collaborators shipped samples in one of three forms: frozen whole blood, isolated PBMCs, or DNA extracted from either of those sample types. This sequence was found in a man in his 70s with acute or convalescent COVID-19. The material sequenced was peripheral blood. The rearranged segments are TRBV6-2 or TRBV6-3 and TRBJ2-5; no D gene is confidently identified. The DNA sequence is TGTGCCAGCAGTTCCAGGCAAGAGACCCAGTACTTC. Translated, it reads CASSSRQETQYF.